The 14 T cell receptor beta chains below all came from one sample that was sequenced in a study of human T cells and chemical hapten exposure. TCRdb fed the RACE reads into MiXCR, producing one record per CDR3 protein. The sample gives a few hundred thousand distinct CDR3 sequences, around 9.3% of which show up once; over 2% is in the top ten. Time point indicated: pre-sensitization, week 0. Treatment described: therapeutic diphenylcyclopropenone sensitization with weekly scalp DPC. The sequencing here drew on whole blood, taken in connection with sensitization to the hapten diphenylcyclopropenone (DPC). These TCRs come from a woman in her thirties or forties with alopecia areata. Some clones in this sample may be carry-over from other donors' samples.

The CDR3 reads CASSFGRAQPQHF. The DNA of the CDR3 is TGTGCCAGCAGTTTTGGGAGGGCTCAGCCCCAGCATTTT. J is TRBJ1-5 and V is TRBV12-3 or TRBV12-4; D unclear. V gave up 3 bases and J gave up 6 bases, with 9 bases separating them. This CDR3 has 13 amino acids.

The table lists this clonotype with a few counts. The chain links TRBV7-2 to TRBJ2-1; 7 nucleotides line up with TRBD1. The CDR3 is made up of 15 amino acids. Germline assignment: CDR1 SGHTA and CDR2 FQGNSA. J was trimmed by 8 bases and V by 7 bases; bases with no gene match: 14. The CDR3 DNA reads TGTGCCAGCACCGGGCCCGGACAGGAGTTGTATGAGCAGTTCTTC. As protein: CASTGPGQELYEQFF.

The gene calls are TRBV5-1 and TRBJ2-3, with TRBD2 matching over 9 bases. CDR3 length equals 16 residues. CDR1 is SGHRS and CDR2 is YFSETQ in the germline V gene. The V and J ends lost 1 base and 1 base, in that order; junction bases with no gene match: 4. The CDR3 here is CASSLLPSGGTDTQYF. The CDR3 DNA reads TGCGCCAGCAGCTTGTTGCCTAGCGGGGGCACAGATACGCAGTATTTT.

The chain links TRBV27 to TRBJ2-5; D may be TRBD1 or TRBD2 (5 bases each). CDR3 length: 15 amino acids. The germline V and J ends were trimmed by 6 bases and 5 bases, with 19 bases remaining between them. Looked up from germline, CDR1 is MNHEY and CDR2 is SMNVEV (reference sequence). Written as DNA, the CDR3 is TGTGCCAGCAGGAACGGGGCAGGCCATGAGGAGACCCAGTACTTC. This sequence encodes CASRNGAGHEETQYF.

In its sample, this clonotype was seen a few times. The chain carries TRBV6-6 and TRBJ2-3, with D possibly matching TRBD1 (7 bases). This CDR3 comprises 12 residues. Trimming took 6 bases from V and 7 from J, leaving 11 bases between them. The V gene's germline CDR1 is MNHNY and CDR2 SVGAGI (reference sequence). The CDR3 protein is CASSPGGNTQYF. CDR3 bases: TGTGCCAGCAGCCCAGGGGGGAATACGCAGTATTTT.

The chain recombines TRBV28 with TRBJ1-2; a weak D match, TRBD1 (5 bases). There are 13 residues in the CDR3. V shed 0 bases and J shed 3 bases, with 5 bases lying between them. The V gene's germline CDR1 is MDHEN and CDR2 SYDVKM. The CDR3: CASSLWTDYGYTF. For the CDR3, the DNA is TGTGCCAGCAGTTTATGGACAGACTATGGCTACACCTTC.

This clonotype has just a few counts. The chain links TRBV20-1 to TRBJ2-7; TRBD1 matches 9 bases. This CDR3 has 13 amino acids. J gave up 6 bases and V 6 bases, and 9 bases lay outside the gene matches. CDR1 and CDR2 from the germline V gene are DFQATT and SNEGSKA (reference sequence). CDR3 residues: CSAARTGVGEQYF. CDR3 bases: TGCAGTGCGGCCCGGACAGGGGTGGGCGAGCAGTACTTC.

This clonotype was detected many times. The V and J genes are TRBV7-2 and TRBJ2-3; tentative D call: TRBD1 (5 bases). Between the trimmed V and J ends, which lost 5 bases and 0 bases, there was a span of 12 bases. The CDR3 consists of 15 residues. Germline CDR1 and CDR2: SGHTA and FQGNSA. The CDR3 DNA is TGTGCCAGCAGCCCCTCCTACAGGAGCACAGATACGCAGTATTTT. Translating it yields CASSPSYRSTDTQYF.

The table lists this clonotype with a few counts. The CDR3 sequence: CASSNRLAGQETQYF. For the CDR3, the DNA is TGTGCCAGCAGTAATAGGTTAGCGGGACAAGAGACCCAGTACTTC. This chain links TRBV12-3 or TRBV12-4 with TRBJ2-5; TRBD2 agrees at 8 bases. J lost 2 bases, V lost 5 bases, and 7 bases had no gene match. The length of the CDR3 is 15 residues.

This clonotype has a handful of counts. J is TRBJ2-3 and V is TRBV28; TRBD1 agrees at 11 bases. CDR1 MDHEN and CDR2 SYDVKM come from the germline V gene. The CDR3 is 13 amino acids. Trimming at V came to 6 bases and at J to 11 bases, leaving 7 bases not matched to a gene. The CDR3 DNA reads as TGTGCCAGCAGGACGGACAGGGGGCAGAGGCAGTATTTT. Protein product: CASRTDRGQRQYF.

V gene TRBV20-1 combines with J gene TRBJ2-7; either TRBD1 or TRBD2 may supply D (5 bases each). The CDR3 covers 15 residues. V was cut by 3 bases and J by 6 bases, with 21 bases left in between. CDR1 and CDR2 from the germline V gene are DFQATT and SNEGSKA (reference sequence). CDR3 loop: CSASRRSGRRVEQYF. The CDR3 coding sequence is TGCAGTGCTAGCCGAAGGTCGGGACGCCGGGTCGAGCAGTACTTC.

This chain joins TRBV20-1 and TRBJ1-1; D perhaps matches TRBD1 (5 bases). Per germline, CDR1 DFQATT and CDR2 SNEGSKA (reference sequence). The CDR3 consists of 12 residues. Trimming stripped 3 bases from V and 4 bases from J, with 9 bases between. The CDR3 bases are TGCAGTGCTAGGCGGGACTTCACTGAAGCTTTCTTT. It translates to CSARRDFTEAFF.

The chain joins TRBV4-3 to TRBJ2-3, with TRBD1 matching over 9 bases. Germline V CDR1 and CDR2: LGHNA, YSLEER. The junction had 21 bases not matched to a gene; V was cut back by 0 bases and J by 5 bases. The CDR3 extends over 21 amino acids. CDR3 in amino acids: CASSQDRYPVGIQGARDTQYF. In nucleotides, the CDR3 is TGCGCCAGCAGCCAAGACCGATACCCCGTTGGGATACAGGGGGCAAGAGATACGCAGTATTTT.

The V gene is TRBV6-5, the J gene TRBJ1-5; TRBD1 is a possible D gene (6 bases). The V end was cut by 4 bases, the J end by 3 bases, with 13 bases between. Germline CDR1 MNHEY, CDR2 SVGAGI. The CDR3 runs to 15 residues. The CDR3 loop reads CASSSPNRVNQPQHF. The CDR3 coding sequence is TGTGCCAGCAGTTCCCCAAACAGGGTCAATCAGCCCCAGCATTTT.